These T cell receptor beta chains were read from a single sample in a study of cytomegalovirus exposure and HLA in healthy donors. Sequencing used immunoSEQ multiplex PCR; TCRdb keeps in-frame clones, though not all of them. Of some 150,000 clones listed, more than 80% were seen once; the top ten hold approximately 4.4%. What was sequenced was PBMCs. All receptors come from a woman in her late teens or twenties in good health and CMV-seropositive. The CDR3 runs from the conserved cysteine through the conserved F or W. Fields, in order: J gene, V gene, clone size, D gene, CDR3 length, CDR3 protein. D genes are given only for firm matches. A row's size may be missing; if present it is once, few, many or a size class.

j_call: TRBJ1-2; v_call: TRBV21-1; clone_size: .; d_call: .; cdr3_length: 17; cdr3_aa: CASSKRRDVYREGGYTF
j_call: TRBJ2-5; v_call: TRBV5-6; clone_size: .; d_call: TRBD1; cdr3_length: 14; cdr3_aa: CASSVGTVQETQYF
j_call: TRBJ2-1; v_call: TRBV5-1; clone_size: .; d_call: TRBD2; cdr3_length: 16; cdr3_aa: CASSLNRGGLYNEQFF
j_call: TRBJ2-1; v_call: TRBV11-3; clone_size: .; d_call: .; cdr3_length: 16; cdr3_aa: CASSSLARTEANEQFF
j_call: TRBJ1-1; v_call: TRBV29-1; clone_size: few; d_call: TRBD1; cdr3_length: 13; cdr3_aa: CSPWGQGGTEAFF
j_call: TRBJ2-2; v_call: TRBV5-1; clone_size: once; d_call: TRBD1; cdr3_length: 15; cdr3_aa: CATRQGNANTGELFF
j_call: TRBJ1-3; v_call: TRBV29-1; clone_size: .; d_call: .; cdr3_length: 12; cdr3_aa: CSVAGTGNTIYF
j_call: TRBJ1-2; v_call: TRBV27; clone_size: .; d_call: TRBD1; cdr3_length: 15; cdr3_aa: CASTQTGGAGYGYTF
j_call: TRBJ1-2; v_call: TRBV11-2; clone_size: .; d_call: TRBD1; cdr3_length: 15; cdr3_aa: CASSLGGQGLDGYTF
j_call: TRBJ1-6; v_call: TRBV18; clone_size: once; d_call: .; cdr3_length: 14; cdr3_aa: CASSPMVRNSPLHF
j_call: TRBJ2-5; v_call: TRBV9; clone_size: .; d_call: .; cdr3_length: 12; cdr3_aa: CASSPREETQYF
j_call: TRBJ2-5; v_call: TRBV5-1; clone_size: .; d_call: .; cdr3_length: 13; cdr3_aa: CASTLGREETQYF
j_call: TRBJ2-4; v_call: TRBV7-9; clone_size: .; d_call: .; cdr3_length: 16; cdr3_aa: CASSFSYRASKNIQYF
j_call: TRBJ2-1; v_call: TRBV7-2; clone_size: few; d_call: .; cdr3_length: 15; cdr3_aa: CASSLAGGLYNEQFF
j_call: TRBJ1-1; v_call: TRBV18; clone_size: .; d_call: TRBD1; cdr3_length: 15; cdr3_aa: CASSPGQGRDTEAFF